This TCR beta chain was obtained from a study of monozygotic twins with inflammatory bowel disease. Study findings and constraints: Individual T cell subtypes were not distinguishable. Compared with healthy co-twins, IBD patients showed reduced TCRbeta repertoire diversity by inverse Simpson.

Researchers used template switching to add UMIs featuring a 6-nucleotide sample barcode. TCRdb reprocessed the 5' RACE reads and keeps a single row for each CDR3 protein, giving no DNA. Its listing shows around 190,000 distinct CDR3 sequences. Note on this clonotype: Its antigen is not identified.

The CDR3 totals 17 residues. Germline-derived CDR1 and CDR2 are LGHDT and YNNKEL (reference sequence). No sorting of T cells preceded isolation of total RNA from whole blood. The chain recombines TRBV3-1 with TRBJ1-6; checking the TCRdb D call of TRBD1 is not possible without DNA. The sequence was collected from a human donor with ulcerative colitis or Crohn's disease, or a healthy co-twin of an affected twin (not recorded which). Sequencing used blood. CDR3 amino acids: CASSPTGGNSYNSPLHF.